The T cell receptor beta chain under discussion was sequenced for a study of molecular identifiers for immune sequencing clone quantification. Study information: Replicate RNA came from about 20,000 or 100,000 naive CD8 cells and was split five ways, and four parts were sequenced. Broader study findings: Highly expanded clones may be undercounted when identical TCR molecules share barcodes.

Sorted inputs of about 18,000 to 1,100,000 cells, with 10%, 30% or 50% RNA, yielded naive CD8 libraries. The CDR3 totals 13 residues. V lost 1 base and J lost 5, with 9 bases in between. Germline V gives CDR1 MGHRA, CDR2 YSYEKL. TCRdb analysed the PCR reads with MiXCR anew, one entry per CDR3 protein. The table includes about 320,000 distinct CDR3 sequences, about 22% detected once. This clonotype has a count of ten or more. Its antigen is unknown. This clonotype was sampled from a human donor in good health. Some libraries in this study had Jurkat cell RNA spiked in. The chain carries TRBV4-1 and TRBJ2-7; D is ambiguous. Sequencing was carried out using naive CD8+ T cells from blood, with Jurkat cell RNA spiked in. The subset was: FACS-sorted CD8+CD4-CCR7+CD45RA+ naive T cells. The CDR3, as DNA: TGCGCCAGCAGCCAAGGAGGCGCGGACGAGCAGTACTTC. Residues: CASSQGGADEQYF.